This TCR beta chain was identified during a study of monozygotic twins with inflammatory bowel disease. Study findings and constraints: Healthy co-twins had higher TCRbeta inverse Simpson diversity than their IBD twins. Repertoires of patients may have been made more variable by differing immunosuppressive treatments.

Across eight separate reactions for each sample, cDNA was made. UMIs that had a 6-nucleotide sample barcode were put in using template switching. TCRdb derives one entry per CDR3 protein from the 5' RACE reads, leaving out DNA. In total, the table holds some 300,000 distinct CDR3 sequences. About this clonotype: What it binds is not known.

Sequenced: blood. The receptor was derived from a human donor with ulcerative colitis or Crohn's disease, or a healthy co-twin of an affected twin (not recorded which).

CDR3 protein: CASSKGTGGRTLTNEKLFF. The chain uses TRBV5-1 and TRBJ1-4; the D call from TCRdb, TRBD1, cannot be confirmed without DNA. The CDR3 is 19 amino acids. Germline-derived CDR1 and CDR2 are SGHRS and YFSETQ.